These T cell receptor beta chains were read from a single sample in a study of blood T cell repertoires in COVID-19. Assay: immunoSEQ multiplex PCR; the TCRdb copy retains only in-frame clones and omits some. The table has some 200,000 clones, less than 90% seen once. The material sequenced was peripheral blood. Receptors originate from a woman in her seventies with COVID-19, enrolled during active disease. The CDR3 runs from the conserved cysteine through the conserved F or W. D genes are given only for firm matches. The size of a clone is reported for some rows only, either as once, few or many, or as a class for expanded clones.

size	V	D	J	DNA	CDR3
.	TRBV7-8	.	TRBJ1-6	TGTGCCAGCAGCCTCTTGGGGGCTGGGGATTCACCCCTCCACTTT	CASSLLGAGDSPLHF
.	TRBV6-5	TRBD1	TRBJ2-7	TGTGCCAGCAGGGTGGGGACAGGCCGCGAGCAGTACTTC	CASRVGTGREQYF
.	TRBV15	.	TRBJ1-6	TGTGCCACCAGCAGAGTACAGGATTATAATTCACCCCTCCACTTT	CATSRVQDYNSPLHF
once	TRBV5-1	.	TRBJ1-2	TGCGCCAGCAGCTTATCCGGGGAGGGATCCAATGGCTACACCTTC	CASSLSGEGSNGYTF
.	TRBV5-1	TRBD2	TRBJ2-1	TGCGCCAGCAGCTTCGGGGGGTCTATGGGCTCCTACAATGAGCAGTTCTTC	CASSFGGSMGSYNEQFF
once	TRBV6-2/TRBV6-3	TRBD1	TRBJ2-5	TGTGCCAGCAGTTTGGACAGGGGACGGGAGACCCAGTACTTC	CASSLDRGRETQYF
.	TRBV7-3	.	TRBJ1-4	TGTGCCAGCAGCTTAGGCGACGGCGGAAAACTGTTTTTT	CASSLGDGGKLFF
.	TRBV6-2/TRBV6-3	TRBD2	TRBJ2-1	TGTGCCAGCAGCCCCCAGATAGCGGGAGATAGAAAGTTCTTC	CASSPQIAGDRKFF
.	TRBV27	TRBD1	TRBJ1-5	TGTGCCAGCAGTAGATGGGGACAGCTAAATCAGCCCCAGCATTTT	CASSRWGQLNQPQHF
once	TRBV6-5	TRBD1	TRBJ1-4	TGTGCCAGCAGTTTCGGGGACAGGGGCGAAAAACTGTTTTTT	CASSFGDRGEKLFF
few	TRBV28	TRBD1	TRBJ1-4	TGTGCCAGCAGTTCAGGGGGCGCAGTTTTTAATGAAAAACTGTTTTTT	CASSSGGAVFNEKLFF
.	TRBV9	.	TRBJ2-2	TGTGCCAGCAGCGTAGGAGAGGGTAGCACCGGGGAGCTGTTTTTT	CASSVGEGSTGELFF
.	TRBV5-6	TRBD1	TRBJ1-6	TGTGCCAGCAGCACAAGGGACAGGGGGCATTCACCCCTCCACTTT	CASSTRDRGHSPLHF
.	TRBV28	.	TRBJ1-1	TGTGCCAGCAGTCCTAGTAAGAACACTGAAGCTTTCTTT	CASSPSKNTEAFF
.	TRBV2	.	TRBJ1-2	TGTGCCAGCAGTGAAGGGGCCCGATACACCTTC	CASSEGARYTF
.	TRBV21-1	.	TRBJ2-2	TGTGCCAGCAGCAAGATAGACAGACCGAACACCGGGGAGCTGTTTTTT	CASSKIDRPNTGELFF
.	TRBV10-3	.	TRBJ2-7	TGTGCCATCAGTTCGGGCGGGGACTACGAGCAGTACTTC	CAISSGGDYEQYF
.	TRBV5-1	TRBD1	TRBJ1-3	TGCGCCAGCAGCCCTGGACAGGTCCTCTCTGGAAACACCATATATTTT	CASSPGQVLSGNTIYF
.	TRBV3-1/TRBV3-2	.	TRBJ2-7	TGTGCCAGCAGCCAATCCGCTTCGGGGTACGAGCAGTACTTC	CASSQSASGYEQYF
once	TRBV30	.	TRBJ1-3	TGTGCCTGGAGTAGTGTACGGGACTCTGGAAACACCATATATTTT	CAWSSVRDSGNTIYF
few	TRBV19	.	TRBJ1-2	TGTGCCAGTAGTACCTTGAGGGAGGCCTATGGCTACACCTTC	CASSTLREAYGYTF
.	TRBV7-6	.	TRBJ1-4	TGTGCCAGCACCCAGGAGGCCAATCGGAATGAAAAACTGTTTTTT	CASTQEANRNEKLFF
.	TRBV5-6	TRBD1	TRBJ1-4	TGTGCCAGCAGCGAGGGGACAGGAACTAATGAAAAACTGTTTTTT	CASSEGTGTNEKLFF
.	TRBV19	.	TRBJ1-1	TGTGCCAGTAGTATGGAGGGGCGGCGGGACACTGAAGCTTTCTTT	CASSMEGRRDTEAFF
.	TRBV6-5	.	TRBJ2-3	TGTGCCAGCAGTCCAGGCAGAGCAGATACGCAGTATTTT	CASSPGRADTQYF
.	TRBV19	.	TRBJ1-1	TGTGCCAGTAGTATAGGCGGCGGTCCCACTGAAGCTTTCTTT	CASSIGGGPTEAFF
.	TRBV5-4	.	TRBJ1-1	TGTGCCAGCAGCTTGGCGCCAGGGCTGAACACTGAAGCTTTCTTT	CASSLAPGLNTEAFF
.	TRBV28	.	TRBJ2-7	TGTGCCAGCCAGTATTCAGGGGCGGTGAACTACGAGCAGTACTTC	CASQYSGAVNYEQYF
once	TRBV5-1	.	TRBJ1-1	TGCGCCAGCAGCTTCAAGGGGCCGAACACTGAAGCTTTCTTT	CASSFKGPNTEAFF
few	TRBV4-2	TRBD1	TRBJ1-2	TGTGCCAGCAGCCAAGCCGGGACAGCCGTGGATGTCGGCTACACCTTC	CASSQAGTAVDVGYTF
.	TRBV5-6	.	TRBJ1-3	TGTGCCAGCATCCTCCGGGGGGGGCCTGGAAACACCATATATTTT	CASILRGGPGNTIYF
.	TRBV6-6	TRBD1	TRBJ1-1	TGTGCCAGCAGTTACGGGACAGGGGTGACTGAAGCTTTCTTT	CASSYGTGVTEAFF
.	TRBV23-1	.	TRBJ2-7	TGCGCCAGCAGTCAATCCCACAGGGTGTCCTACGAGCAGTACTTC	CASSQSHRVSYEQYF
.	TRBV7-7	.	TRBJ2-7	TGTGCTAGCAGCCAATCTCTGGGTCTAGCGCTTATAAGGCCCTACGAGCAGTACTTC	CASSQSLGLALIRPYEQYF
.	TRBV4-1	.	TRBJ1-1	TGCGCCAGCAGCCAGGGGCGGTCAATGAACACTGAAGCTTTCTTT	CASSQGRSMNTEAFF
.	TRBV7-8	.	TRBJ2-2	TGTGCCAGCAGCTTAAGGGACTCAAGCACCGGGGAGCTGTTTTTT	CASSLRDSSTGELFF
.	TRBV5-1	.	TRBJ1-1	TGCGCCAGCAGCTTGGCTGGACAGAGCATTGAAGCTTTCTTT	CASSLAGQSIEAFF
.	TRBV11-2	TRBD1	TRBJ1-3	TGTGCCAGCAGCCCACGACAGGGGGCGGTTGGAAACACCATATATTTT	CASSPRQGAVGNTIYF
once	TRBV6-5	TRBD1	TRBJ1-1	TGTGCCAGCAGTTACTCACAGGGGATCACTGAAGCTTTCTTT	CASSYSQGITEAFF
.	TRBV3-1/TRBV3-2	TRBD1	TRBJ2-1	TGTGCCAGCAGCCAAGAGGGCAGGGGGTTCAATGAGCAGTTCTTC	CASSQEGRGFNEQFF
.	TRBV3-1/TRBV3-2	.	TRBJ1-1	TGTGCCAGCAGCCAACGTCAAAGGACTAGTGAAGCTTTCTTT	CASSQRQRTSEAFF
once	TRBV27	.	TRBJ1-4	TGTGCCAGCAAGGAGGGTCGAAAACTGTTTTTT	CASKEGRKLFF
.	TRBV9	.	TRBJ1-6	TGTGCCAGCAGCGTAGCGCCAGCAGGGAATTCACCCCTCCACTTT	CASSVAPAGNSPLHF
.	TRBV6-5	.	TRBJ1-1	TGTGCCAGCAGTTACTCGGGGCGGCAGAACACTGAAGCTTTCTTT	CASSYSGRQNTEAFF
.	TRBV11-2	TRBD2	TRBJ2-2	TGTGCCAGCAGCTTCGGGACTAGCGGGAGGATCGGTGGTCACGGGGAGCTGTTTTTT	CASSFGTSGRIGGHGELFF
.	TRBV7-9	.	TRBJ2-5	TGTGCCAGCAGCTTAAGGGTGGGGACACAAGAGACCCAGTACTTC	CASSLRVGTQETQYF
.	TRBV11-2	TRBD1	TRBJ1-3	TGTGCCAGCAGCCATCAAGCCGCAGGGGGCGGAAACACCATATATTTT	CASSHQAAGGGNTIYF
few	TRBV30	.	TRBJ2-3	TGTGCCTGGTCTGGCGGGAACACAGATACGCAGTATTTT	CAWSGGNTDTQYF